The clone carrying this TCR beta chain came up a few times. CDR1 is MRHNA, CDR2 SNTAGT, per germline. The CDR3 runs to 14 residues. With 4 bases removed from V and 5 bases from J, the gap between germline ends came to 15 bases. Authors' data handling: Amplification with reference gene primers provided the estimates of nucleated cell counts. The protocol was immunoSEQ multiplex PCR, while the TCRdb copy is restricted to in-frame clones and leaves out a portion. Clone size and the V and J calls come from that table; the DNA yielded D and trimming. The sample holds 70,000 or so clones; about four fifths are singletons and the top ten take over 15%. The data stem from a study of blood T cell repertoires in COVID-19. Study context: Acute-phase and convalescent COVID-19 samples originated in the United States, Italy and Spain.

This TCR was recovered from a human donor in a cohort sampled during active COVID-19. The sequenced sample consisted of peripheral blood. V gene TRBV6-4 combines with J gene TRBJ2-7; D gene ambiguous. The CDR3 is CASSVGGSSNEQYF. CDR3 in DNA: TGTGCCAGCAGTGTCGGCGGATCCTCTAACGAGCAGTACTTC.